The sequence of this TCR beta chain was determined in a study of T cells after yellow fever vaccination. TCRdb reanalysed the 5' RACE reads using MiXCR and keeps one entry per CDR3 protein. Among hundreds of thousands of distinct CDR3 sequences listed, around an eighth were seen once. This clonotype was recorded a few times. The CDR3 runs 13 residues. Germline values: CDR1 MNHNY, CDR2 SVGAGI (reference sequence). The germline V and J ends were trimmed by 0 bases and 8 bases, with 10 bases remaining between them. This TCR was recovered from a man aged 25-45 years who received the YFV17D yellow fever vaccine. The chain couples TRBV6-6 to TRBJ1-2; the D gene is possibly TRBD1 (5 bases). The sample in question was PBMCs, obtained on the day of the yellow fever booster vaccination. In DNA form, the CDR3 reads TGTGCCAGCAGTTACTCGGCAGGGCTCGGCTACACCTTC. This encodes CASSYSAGLGYTF.